This TCR beta chain was identified during a study of blood T cell repertoires in COVID-19. Study as a whole: Italy, Spain and the United States were the sources of the convalescent and acute COVID-19 samples. Nucleic acid was either cDNA or gDNA, and it came from T cells, B-cell-depleted T cells, or PBMCs.

Looked up from germline, CDR1 is MNHEY and CDR2 is SVGEGT. The ends were cut back, 3 bases at V and 2 bases at J, with 7 bases in the middle. The CDR3 has 13 amino acids. This clone was observed a few times. Authors' processing steps: Researchers report that nucleated cell counts were estimated from reference gene primer amplification. Libraries were prepared by immunoSEQ multiplex PCR; TCRdb keeps only in-frame clonotypes and omits some of them. V and J calls and clone size follow that table, whereas D and trimming were derived from the DNA. Of about 270,000 clones in the sample, roughly nine tenths were seen once.

The sequence derives from a man aged 35 to 55 who had recovered from COVID-19. The J gene is TRBJ2-5, the V gene TRBV6-2 or TRBV6-3; TRBD2 is a possible D gene (6 bases). Input material: peripheral blood. CDR3 loop: CASSYGRQETQYF. CDR3 bases: TGTGCCAGCAGTTATGGGAGGCAAGAGACCCAGTACTTC.